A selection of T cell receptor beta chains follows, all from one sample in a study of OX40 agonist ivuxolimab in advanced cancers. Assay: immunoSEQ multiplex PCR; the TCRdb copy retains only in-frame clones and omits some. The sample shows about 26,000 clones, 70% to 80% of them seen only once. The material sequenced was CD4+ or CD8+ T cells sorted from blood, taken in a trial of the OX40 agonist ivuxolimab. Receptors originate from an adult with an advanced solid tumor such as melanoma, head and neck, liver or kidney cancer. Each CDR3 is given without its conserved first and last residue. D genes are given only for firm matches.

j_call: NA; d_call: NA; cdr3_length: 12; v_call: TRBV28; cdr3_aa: ASRKRQAYYEQY
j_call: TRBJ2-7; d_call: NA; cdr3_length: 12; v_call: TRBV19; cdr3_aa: ASSERTLYYEQY
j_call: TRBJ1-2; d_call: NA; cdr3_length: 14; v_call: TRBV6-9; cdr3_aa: ASSYANEGANYGYT
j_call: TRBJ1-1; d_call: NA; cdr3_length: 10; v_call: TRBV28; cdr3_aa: ASSYPGFLAF
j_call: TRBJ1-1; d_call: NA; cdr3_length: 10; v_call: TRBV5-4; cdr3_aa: ASFLGGTEAF
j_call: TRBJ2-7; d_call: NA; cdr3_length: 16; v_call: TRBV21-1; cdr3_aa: ASSKAPNRLAGDYEQY
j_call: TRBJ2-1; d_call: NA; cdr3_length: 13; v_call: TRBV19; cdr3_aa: ASSVRDGTYNEQF
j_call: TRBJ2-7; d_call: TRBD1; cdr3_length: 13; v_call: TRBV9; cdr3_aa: ASSPEGTGGYEQY
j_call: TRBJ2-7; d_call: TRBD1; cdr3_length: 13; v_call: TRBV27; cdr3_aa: ASSLEGTGAYEQY
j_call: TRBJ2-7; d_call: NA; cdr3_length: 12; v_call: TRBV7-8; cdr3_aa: ASSLNGARYEQY
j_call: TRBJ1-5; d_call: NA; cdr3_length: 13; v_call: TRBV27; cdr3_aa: ASSQLSYSNQPQH
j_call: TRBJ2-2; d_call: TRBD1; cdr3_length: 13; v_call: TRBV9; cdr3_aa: ASSVWGTVTGELF
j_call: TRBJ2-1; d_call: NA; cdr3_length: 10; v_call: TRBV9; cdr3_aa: ASGDTYNEQF
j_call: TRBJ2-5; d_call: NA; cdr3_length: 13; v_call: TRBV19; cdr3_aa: ASSMGGDGQETQY
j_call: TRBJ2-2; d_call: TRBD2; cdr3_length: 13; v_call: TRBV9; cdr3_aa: ASSPSGRATGELF
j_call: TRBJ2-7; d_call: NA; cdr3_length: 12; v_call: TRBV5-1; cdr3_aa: ASSLTGGPYEQY
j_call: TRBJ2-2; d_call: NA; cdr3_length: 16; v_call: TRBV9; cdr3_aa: ASSGHPGQGFVTGELF
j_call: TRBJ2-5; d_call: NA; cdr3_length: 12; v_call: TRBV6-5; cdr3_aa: ASSYSGARETQY
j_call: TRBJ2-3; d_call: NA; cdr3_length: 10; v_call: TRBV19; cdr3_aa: ASSIGRDTQY
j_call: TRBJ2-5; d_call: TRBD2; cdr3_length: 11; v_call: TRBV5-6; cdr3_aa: ASSYGLAETQY
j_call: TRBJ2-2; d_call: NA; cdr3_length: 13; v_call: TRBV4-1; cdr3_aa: ASSQWSDNTGELF
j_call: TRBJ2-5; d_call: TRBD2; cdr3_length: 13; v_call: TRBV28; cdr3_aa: ASSSREAGGATQY
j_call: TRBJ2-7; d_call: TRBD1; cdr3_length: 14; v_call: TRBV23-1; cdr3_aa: ASSQSRTGRYYEQY
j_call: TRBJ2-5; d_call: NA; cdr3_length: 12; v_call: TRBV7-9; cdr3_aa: ASRHRDGKETQY
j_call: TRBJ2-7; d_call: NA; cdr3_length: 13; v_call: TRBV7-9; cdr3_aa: ASSHAWDGSYEQY
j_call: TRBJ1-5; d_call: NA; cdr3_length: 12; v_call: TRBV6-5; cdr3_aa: ASNPGNSNQPQH
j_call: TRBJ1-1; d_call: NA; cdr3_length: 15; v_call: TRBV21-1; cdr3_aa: ASSTKSLRGENTEAF
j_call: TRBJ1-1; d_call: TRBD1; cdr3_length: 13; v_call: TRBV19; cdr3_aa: ASSTWDRWDTEAF
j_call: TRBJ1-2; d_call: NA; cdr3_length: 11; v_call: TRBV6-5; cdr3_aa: ASSYPGYYGYT
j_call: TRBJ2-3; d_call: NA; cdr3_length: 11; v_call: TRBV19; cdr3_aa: ASSGTSTDTQY
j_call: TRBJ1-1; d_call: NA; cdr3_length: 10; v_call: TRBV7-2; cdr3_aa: ASSLGATEAF
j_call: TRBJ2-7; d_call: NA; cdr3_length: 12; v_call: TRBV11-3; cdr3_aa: ASSLGGDLTEQY
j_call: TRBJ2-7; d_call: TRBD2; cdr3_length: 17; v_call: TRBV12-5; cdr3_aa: ASGTTNPGLAGFFYEQY
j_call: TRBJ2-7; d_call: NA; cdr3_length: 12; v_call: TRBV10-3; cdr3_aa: AISASGRIYEQY
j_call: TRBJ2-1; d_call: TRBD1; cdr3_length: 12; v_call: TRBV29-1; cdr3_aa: SVEGQGKYNEQF
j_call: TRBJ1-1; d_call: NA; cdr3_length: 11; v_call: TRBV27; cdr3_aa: ASSLSNIAEAF
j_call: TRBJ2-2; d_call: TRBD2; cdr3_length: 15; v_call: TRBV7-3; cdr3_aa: ASSRGLAGVGTGELF
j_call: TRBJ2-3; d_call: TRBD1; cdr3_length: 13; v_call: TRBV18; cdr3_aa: ASSPRQGRTDTQY
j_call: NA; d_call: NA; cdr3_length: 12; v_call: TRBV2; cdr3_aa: ASSEGPATYEQY
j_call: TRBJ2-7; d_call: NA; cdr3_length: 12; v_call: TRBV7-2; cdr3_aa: ASSQGQSSYEQY
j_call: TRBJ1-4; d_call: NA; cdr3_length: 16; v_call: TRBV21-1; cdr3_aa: ASSPKKSVDRGREKLF
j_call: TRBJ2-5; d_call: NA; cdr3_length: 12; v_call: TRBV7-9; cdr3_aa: ASSLVASQETQY
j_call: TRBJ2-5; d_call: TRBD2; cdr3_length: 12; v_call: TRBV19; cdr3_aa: ASSIGAGEISQY
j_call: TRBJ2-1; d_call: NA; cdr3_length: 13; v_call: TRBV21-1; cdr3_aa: ARPGALAVYNEQF
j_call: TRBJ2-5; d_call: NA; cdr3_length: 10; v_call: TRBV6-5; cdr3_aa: ASMGGQETQY
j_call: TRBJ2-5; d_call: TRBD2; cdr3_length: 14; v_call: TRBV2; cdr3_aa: ASSRGLAGVWETQY
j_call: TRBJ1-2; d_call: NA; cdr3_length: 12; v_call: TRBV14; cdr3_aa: ASSQDRGFYGYT
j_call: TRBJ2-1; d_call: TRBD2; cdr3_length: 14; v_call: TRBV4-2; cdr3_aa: ASSQESREYGNEQF
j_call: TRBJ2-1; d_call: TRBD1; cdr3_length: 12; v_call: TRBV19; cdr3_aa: ASSPTTGQNEQF
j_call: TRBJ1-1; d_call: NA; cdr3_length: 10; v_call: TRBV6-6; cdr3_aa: ASRDRNTEAF
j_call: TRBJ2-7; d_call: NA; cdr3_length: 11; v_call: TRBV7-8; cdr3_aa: ASSVSSGYEQY
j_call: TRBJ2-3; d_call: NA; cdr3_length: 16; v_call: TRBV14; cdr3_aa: ASSQDNYREYGSDTQY
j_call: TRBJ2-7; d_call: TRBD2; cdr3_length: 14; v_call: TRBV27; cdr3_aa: ASSPSRNRLAPEQY
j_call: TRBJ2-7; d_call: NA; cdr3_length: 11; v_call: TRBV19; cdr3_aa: ASSELASYEQY
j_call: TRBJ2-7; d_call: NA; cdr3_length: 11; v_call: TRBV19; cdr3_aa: ASSITVSYEQY
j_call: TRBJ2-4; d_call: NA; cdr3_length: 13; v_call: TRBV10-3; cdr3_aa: AISELWGVKNIQY
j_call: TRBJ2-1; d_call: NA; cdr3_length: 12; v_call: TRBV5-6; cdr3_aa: ASSLAEFSGEQF